A single sample is the source of the 23 T cell receptor beta chains below, sequenced in a study of OX40 agonist ivuxolimab in advanced cancers. Libraries were prepared by immunoSEQ multiplex PCR; TCRdb keeps only in-frame clonotypes and omits some of them. The sample holds fewer than 45,000 clones, approximately 90% seen once. Sample: CD4+ or CD8+ T cells sorted from blood, taken in a trial of the OX40 agonist ivuxolimab. These receptors were taken from an adult with an advanced solid tumor such as melanoma, head and neck, liver or kidney cancer.

This rearrangement joins TRBV4-1 to TRBJ2-5, with unresolved D. The J call could be wrong; TRBJ2-7 is a better fit for the DNA end. The CDR3 spans 14 residues. The germline gives CDR1 MGHRA, CDR2 YSYEKL. CDR3: CASSRLRAGDEQYF. In DNA, the CDR3 is TGCGCCAGCAGCCGACTTAGGGCAGGCGACGAGCAGTACTTC.

The chain links TRBV18 to TRBJ2-3; D gene unclear. Deletions cut 4 bases from V and 8 bases from J, with 16 bases between. Germline-derived CDR1 and CDR2 are KGHSH and LQKENI. CDR3 length: 14 amino acids. CDR3 sequence: CASSRASDVGTQYF. DNA of the CDR3: TGTGCCAGCTCACGCGCAAGCGACGTGGGTACGCAGTATTTT. The variable domain in full, completed from reference TRBV18 and TRBJ2-3, reads NAGVMQNPRHLVRRRGQEARLRCSPMKGHSHVYWYRQLPEEGLKFMVYLQKENIIDESGMPKERFSAEFPKEGPSILRIQQVVRGDSAAYFCASSRASDVGTQYFGPGTRLTVL.

The J gene is TRBJ2-1, the V gene TRBV19; no clear D gene. The CDR3 runs 12 residues. CDR1 is LNHDA, CDR2 SQIVND, per germline (reference sequence). V was pared by 5 bases and J by 9 bases, with 11 bases between. Here the CDR3 reads CASSLRVGEQFF. The CDR3 bases are TGTGCCAGTAGTCTTAGGGTCGGTGAGCAGTTCTTC.

The V and J genes are TRBV15 and TRBJ2-1; 12 bases fit TRBD2. Germline CDR1 and CDR2: LNHNV and YYDKDF (reference sequence). V lost 5 bases and J lost 5; bases outside the gene matches: 7. The CDR3 loop spans 16 amino acids. CDR3 in amino acids: CATSPPGLAGNNEQFF. As DNA, the CDR3 is TGTGCCACCAGCCCACCTGGACTAGCGGGAAACAATGAGCAGTTCTTC.

J is TRBJ2-1 and V is TRBV10-1; 7 bases are a match to TRBD1. The V segment lost 2 bases and the J segment 9 bases; nucleotides outside the gene matches: 4. The CDR3 has 13 amino acids. Germline CDR1 WNHNN, CDR2 SYGVQD (reference sequence). CDR3 in DNA: TGCGCCAGCAGTGAGATGACAGGGAGTGAGCAGTTCTTC. Its protein is CASSEMTGSEQFF.

V usage is TRBV9 and J usage is TRBJ2-3, with 12 bases fitting TRBD2. Germline CDR1 SGDLS, CDR2 YYNGEE. This CDR3 contains 15 residues. The ends lost 3 bases at V and 4 bases at J; junction bases unmatched: 3. The CDR3 DNA is TGTGCCAGCAGCGCGCTAGCGGGAGGGGCAGATACGCAGTATTTT. Protein: CASSALAGGADTQYF.

This rearrangement joins TRBV5-1 to TRBJ2-6; D gene ambiguous. The CDR3 is 16 amino acids. The germline V gene has CDR1 SGHRS and CDR2 YFSETQ. The V end lost 4 bases, the J end lost 0 bases, and 11 bases lay between the germline ends. The CDR3 spells CASSPRRSSGANVLTF. The CDR3 region has the DNA TGCGCCAGCAGCCCGCGACGTAGCTCTGGGGCCAACGTCCTGACTTTC.

The V and J genes are TRBV7-9 and TRBJ1-2; no clear D gene. Per the germline V gene, CDR1 is SEHNR and CDR2 is FQNEAQ (reference sequence). V was clipped by 4 bases and J by 2 bases, with 11 bases between them. The CDR3 contains 14 residues. The CDR3 nucleotides are TGTGCCAGCAGCTCTCGGACGGTCAACTATGGCTACACCTTC. It encodes CASSSRTVNYGYTF.

This chain links TRBV5-1 with TRBJ2-5; no firm D call. In germline, CDR1 is SGHRS, CDR2 YFSETQ. Trimming shortened V by 2 bases and J by 9 bases, and 20 bases separated the two germline ends. This CDR3 is 15 amino acids long. CDR3: CASSLGRPTYVAQYF. As DNA, the CDR3 is TGCGCCAGCAGCTTAGGCAGGCCCACCTACGTGGCCCAGTACTTC.

The gene calls are TRBV19 and TRBJ1-5; a weak D match, TRBD1 (6 bases). This CDR3 is built from 18 residues. With 5 bases removed from V and 0 bases from J, the gap between germline ends came to 20 bases. CDR1 and CDR2 (germline): LNHDA, SQIVND (reference sequence). CDR3 loop: CASSATGLPSNSNQPQHF. The CDR3 region has the DNA TGTGCCAGTAGTGCCACAGGGCTCCCGTCGAATAGCAATCAGCCCCAGCATTTT.

The chain couples TRBV20-1 to TRBJ1-3; unclear D gene. CDR3 length: 11 residues. Germline V gene lookup returns CDR1 DFQATT and CDR2 SNEGSKA (reference sequence). Between the trimmed V and J ends, which lost 6 bases and 0 bases, there was a span of 3 bases. CDR3 bases: TGCAGTGCCCCCTCTGGAAACACCATATATTTT. Its protein product is CSAPSGNTIYF.

The genes are TRBV15 and TRBJ2-5; D possibly corresponds to TRBD2 (6 bases). V lost 0 bases and J 5 bases, leaving 13 bases between the germline ends. Germline V gives CDR1 LNHNV, CDR2 YYDKDF (reference sequence). The CDR3 length is 15 residues. CDR3 in amino acids: CATSREYGGSETQYF. The CDR3 DNA reads TGTGCCACCAGCAGAGAGTACGGGGGATCGGAGACCCAGTACTTC.

The chain carries TRBV5-3 and TRBJ1-2, with 7 positions matching TRBD1. TRBV5-3 is an ORF, and what it does is uncertain. CDR3 size: 13 residues. V trimming: 4 bases; J trimming: 8 bases; junction bases outside the gene matches: 8. Here the CDR3 reads CARSPDRANGYTF. Written as DNA, the CDR3 is TGTGCCAGAAGCCCCGACAGGGCTAACGGCTACACCTTC.

V usage is TRBV7-3 and J usage is TRBJ2-5, with D possibly TRBD2 on 5 matching bases. Germline values: CDR1 SGHTA, CDR2 FQGTGA. Deletions cut 2 bases from V and 7 bases from J, with 11 bases between. The CDR3 spans 13 residues. Here the CDR3 DNA reads TGTGCCAGCAGCTTACTAGGCCGGGGGACCCAGTACTTC. Translating gives CASSLLGRGTQYF.

The chain uses TRBV28 and TRBJ2-3; TRBD1 matches at 8 bases. V lost 6 bases and J lost 7; bases outside the gene matches: 9. The germline V gene encodes CDR1 MDHEN and CDR2 SYDVKM. The CDR3 contains 14 residues. As DNA, the CDR3 is TGTGCCAGCAGCCGGGGACAGGCTTCACATACGCAGTATTTT. Translating it yields CASSRGQASHTQYF. The full variable domain, in which reference TRBV28 and TRBJ2-3 provide the parts outside the CDR3, is DVKVTQSSRYLVKRTGEKVFLECVQDMDHENMFWYRQDPGLGLRLIYFSYDVKMKEKGDIPEGYSVSREKKERFSLILESASTNQTSMYLCASSRGQASHTQYFGPGTRLTVL.

This rearrangement joins TRBV7-3 to TRBJ1-1; TRBD1 matches at 7 bases. J gave up 7 bases and V 6 bases, and 14 bases lay outside the gene matches. Germline V gene lookup returns CDR1 SGHTA and CDR2 FQGTGA. The CDR3 runs to 15 residues. CDR3 in amino acids: CASRRGGGYGGEAFF. For the CDR3, the DNA is TGTGCCAGCAGGCGGGGAGGGGGCTATGGTGGTGAAGCTTTCTTT. The full variable domain, rest sourced from reference TRBV7-3 and TRBJ1-1, is GAGVSQTPSNKVTEKGKYVELRCDPISGHTALYWYRQSLGQGPEFLIYFQGTGAADDSGLPNDRFFAVRPEGSVSTLKIQRTERGDSAVYLCASRRGGGYGGEAFFGQGTRLTVV.

The chain recombines TRBV28 with TRBJ2-7; 7 nucleotides agree with TRBD1. Losses at the gene ends were 2 bases for V and 6 bases for J; bases not matched to a gene: 7. This CDR3 contains 14 residues. Germline-derived CDR1 and CDR2 are MDHEN and SYDVKM. CDR3 region: CASSLPDRVGEQYF. CDR3 DNA sequence: TGTGCCAGCAGTTTACCCGACAGGGTGGGCGAGCAGTACTTC.

The chain carries TRBV7-3 and TRBJ2-2; D might be TRBD1 or TRBD2, each matching 5 bases. Germline CDR1 SGHTA, CDR2 FQGTGA. The CDR3 covers 13 residues. V was cut by 3 bases and J by 6 bases, with 8 bases left in between. DNA for the CDR3: TGTGCCAGCAGCTTGACGGGACCCGGGGAGCTGTTTTTT. Translating gives CASSLTGPGELFF.

The chain recombines TRBV4-1 with TRBJ2-7; D unclear. CDR3 length: 16 amino acids. CDR1 is MGHRA, CDR2 YSYEKL, per germline. Between the trimmed V and J ends, which lost 1 base and 0 bases, there was a span of 13 bases. In DNA form, the CDR3 reads TGCGCCAGCAGCCAAGGAAGTACGGCTAACTCCTACGAGCAGTACTTC. Its translation: CASSQGSTANSYEQYF.

This chain joins TRBV6-6 and TRBJ1-2, with D tentatively TRBD1 (5 bases). The germline V and J ends were trimmed by 7 bases and 1 base, with 10 bases remaining between them. CDR1 MNHNY and CDR2 SVGAGI come from the germline V gene (reference sequence). The CDR3 extends over 13 amino acids. The CDR3, as DNA: TGTGCCAGCAACTTGGGGGGTAACTATGGCTACACCTTC. Translated, it gives CASNLGGNYGYTF.

The chain recombines TRBV11-2 with TRBJ1-4; D is perhaps TRBD1 (6 bases). Germline-derived CDR1 and CDR2 are SGHAT and FQNNGV. There are 13 residues in the CDR3. Deletions cut 0 bases from V and 7 bases from J, with 6 bases between. This CDR3 is CASSLDRGEKLFF. Written as DNA, the CDR3 is TGTGCCAGCAGCTTAGACAGGGGTGAAAAACTGTTTTTT.

The chain links TRBV29-1 to TRBJ2-2; tentative D call: TRBD2 (5 bases). Trimming removed 4 bases at V and 7 bases at J, with 10 bases between. Germline V gene lookup returns CDR1 SQVTM and CDR2 ANQGSEA. CDR3 size: 12 residues. The CDR3 spells CSVGLGVGELFF. Written as DNA, the CDR3 is TGCAGCGTTGGGCTCGGGGTCGGGGAGCTGTTTTTT.

The chain uses TRBV5-1 and TRBJ2-2, with 9 bases matching TRBD1. Germline V gene data show CDR1 as SGHRS and CDR2 as YFSETQ. This CDR3 spans 14 amino acids. V was clipped by 4 bases and J by 7 bases; unmatched bases: 5. The CDR3 loop is CASSIGTGIGELFF. CDR3 coding DNA: TGCGCCAGCAGCATCGGGACAGGGATCGGGGAGCTGTTTTTT.